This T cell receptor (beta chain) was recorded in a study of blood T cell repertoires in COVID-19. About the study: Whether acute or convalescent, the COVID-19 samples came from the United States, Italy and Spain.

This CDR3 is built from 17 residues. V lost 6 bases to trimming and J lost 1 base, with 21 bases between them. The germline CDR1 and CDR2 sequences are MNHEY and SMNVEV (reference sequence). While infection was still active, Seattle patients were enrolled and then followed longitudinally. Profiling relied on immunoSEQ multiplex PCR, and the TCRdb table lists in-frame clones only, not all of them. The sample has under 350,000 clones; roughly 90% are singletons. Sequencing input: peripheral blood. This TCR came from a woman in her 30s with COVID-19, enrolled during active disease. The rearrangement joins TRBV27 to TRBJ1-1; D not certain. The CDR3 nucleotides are TGTGCCAGCAGACCTTTCCCTCATACGCCGGGGAACACTGAAGCTTTCTTT. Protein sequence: CASRPFPHTPGNTEAFF.